This TCR beta chain was profiled in a study of T cells in Graves' hyperthyroidism and ophthalmopathy. Study-wide results and caveats: Blood held most thyroid clonotypes expanded above 0.001 frequency.

Authors of the study amplified TCR beta CDR3 regions from RNA transcripts. Using the HTBI primer set, a first-round RT-PCR was run on the TCR CDR3. Each CDR3 protein is one row after TCRdb ran MiXCR on the multiplex PCR reads. The sample records approximately 400,000 distinct CDR3 sequences, roughly 14% being singletons. As concerns this clonotype: The target antigen is unknown.

The CDR3 covers 14 residues. Germline CDR1 and CDR2: SEHNR and FQNEAQ (reference sequence). V was cut by 7 bases and J by 5 bases, with 18 bases left in between. The chain has TRBV7-9 and TRBJ2-7; D might be TRBD2 (5 bases). The sequencing input was blood. This TCR came from a woman between 18 and 29 years old with Graves' hyperthyroidism. The CDR3 loop is CASTLGEGLHEQYF. The CDR3 DNA reads as TGTGCCAGCACCCTGGGTGAGGGTCTCCACGAGCAGTACTTC.